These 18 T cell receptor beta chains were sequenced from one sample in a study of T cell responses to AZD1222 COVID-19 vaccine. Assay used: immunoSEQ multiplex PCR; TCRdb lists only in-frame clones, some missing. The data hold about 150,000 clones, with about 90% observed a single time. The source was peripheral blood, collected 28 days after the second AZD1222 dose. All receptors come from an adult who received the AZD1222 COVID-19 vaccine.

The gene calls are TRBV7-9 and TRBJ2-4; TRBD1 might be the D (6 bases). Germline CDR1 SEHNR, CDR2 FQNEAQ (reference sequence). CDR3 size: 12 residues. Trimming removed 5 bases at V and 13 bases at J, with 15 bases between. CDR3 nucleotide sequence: TGTGCCAGCAGCCGACGCAGCGGACAGCAGTACTTC. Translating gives CASSRRSGQQYF.

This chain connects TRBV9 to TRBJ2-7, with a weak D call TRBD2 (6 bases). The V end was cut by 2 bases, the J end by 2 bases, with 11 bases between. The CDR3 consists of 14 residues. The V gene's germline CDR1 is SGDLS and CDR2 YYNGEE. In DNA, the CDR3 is TGTGCCAGCAGCGTCGGGACTCGTCCCTACGAGCAGTACTTC. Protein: CASSVGTRPYEQYF.

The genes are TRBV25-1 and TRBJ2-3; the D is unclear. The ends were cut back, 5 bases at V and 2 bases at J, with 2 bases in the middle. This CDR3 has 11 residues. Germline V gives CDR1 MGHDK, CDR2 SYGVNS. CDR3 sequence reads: CASSITDTQYF. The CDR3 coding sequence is TGTGCCAGCAGTATCACAGATACGCAGTATTTT.

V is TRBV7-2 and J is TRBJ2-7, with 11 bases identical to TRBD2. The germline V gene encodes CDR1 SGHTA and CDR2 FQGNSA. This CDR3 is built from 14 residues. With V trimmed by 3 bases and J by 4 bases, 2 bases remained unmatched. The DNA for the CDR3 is TGTGCCAGCAGCTTTAGCGGGAGGGCGTACGAGCAGTACTTC. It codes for CASSFSGRAYEQYF.

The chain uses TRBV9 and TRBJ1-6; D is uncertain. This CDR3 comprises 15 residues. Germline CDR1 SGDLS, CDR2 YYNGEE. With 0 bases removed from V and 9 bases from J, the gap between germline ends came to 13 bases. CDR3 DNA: TGTGCCAGCAGCGTAGGCGGAGGGATTGGTTCACCCCTCCACTTT. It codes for CASSVGGGIGSPLHF.

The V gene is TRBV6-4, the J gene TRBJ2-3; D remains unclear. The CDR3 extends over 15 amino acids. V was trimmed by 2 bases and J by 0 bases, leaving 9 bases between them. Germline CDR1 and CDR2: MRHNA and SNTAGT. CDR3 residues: CASSDRRPSTDTQYF. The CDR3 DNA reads TGTGCCAGCAGTGACAGGCGTCCTAGCACAGATACGCAGTATTTT.

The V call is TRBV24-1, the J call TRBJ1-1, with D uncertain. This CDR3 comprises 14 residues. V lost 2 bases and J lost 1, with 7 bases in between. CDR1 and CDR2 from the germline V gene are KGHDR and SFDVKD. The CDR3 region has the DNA TGTGCCACCAGTGATTCGACAAGGAACACTGAAGCTTTCTTT. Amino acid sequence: CATSDSTRNTEAFF.

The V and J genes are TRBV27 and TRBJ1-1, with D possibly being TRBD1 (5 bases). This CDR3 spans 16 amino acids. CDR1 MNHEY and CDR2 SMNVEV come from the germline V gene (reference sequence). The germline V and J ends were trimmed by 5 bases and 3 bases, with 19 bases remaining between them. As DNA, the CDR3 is TGTGCCAGCAGTGTAGCAGGGTACCTCGATGACACTGAAGCTTTCTTT. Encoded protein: CASSVAGYLDDTEAFF.

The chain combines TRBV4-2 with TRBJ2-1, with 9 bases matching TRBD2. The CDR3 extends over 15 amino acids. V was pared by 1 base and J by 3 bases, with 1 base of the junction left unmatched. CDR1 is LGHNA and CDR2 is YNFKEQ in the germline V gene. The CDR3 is CASSQGLADYNEQFF. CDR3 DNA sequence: TGTGCCAGCAGCCAAGGACTAGCGGACTACAATGAGCAGTTCTTC.

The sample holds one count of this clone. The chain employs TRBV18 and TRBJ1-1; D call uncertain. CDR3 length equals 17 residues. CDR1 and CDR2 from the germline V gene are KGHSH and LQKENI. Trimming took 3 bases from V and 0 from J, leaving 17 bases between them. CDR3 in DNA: TGTGCCAGCTCACCCCGTGGGGAGGGTGTCATGAACACTGAAGCTTTCTTT. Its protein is CASSPRGEGVMNTEAFF.

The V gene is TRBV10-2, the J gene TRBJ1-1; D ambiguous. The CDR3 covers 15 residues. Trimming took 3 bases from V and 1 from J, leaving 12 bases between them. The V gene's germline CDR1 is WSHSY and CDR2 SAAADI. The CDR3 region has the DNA TGCGCCAGCAGTGACCGATGGGAGGCGAACACTGAAGCTTTCTTT. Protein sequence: CASSDRWEANTEAFF.

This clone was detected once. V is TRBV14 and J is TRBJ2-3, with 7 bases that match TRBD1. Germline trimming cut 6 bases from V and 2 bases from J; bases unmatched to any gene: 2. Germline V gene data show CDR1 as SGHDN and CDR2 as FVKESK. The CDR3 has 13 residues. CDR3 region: CASRGQSTDTQYF. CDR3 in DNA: TGTGCCAGCAGGGGACAGTCCACAGATACGCAGTATTTT.

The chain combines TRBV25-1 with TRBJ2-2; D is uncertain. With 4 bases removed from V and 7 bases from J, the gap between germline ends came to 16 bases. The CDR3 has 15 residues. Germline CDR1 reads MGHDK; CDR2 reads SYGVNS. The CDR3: CASSASPNYDGELFF. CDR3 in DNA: TGTGCCAGCAGTGCCTCTCCTAATTATGACGGGGAGCTGTTTTTT.

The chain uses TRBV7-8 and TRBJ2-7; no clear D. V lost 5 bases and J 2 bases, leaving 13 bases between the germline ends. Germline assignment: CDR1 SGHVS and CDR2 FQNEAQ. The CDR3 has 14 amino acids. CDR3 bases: TGTGCCAGCAGCCCAGGACGATTTACCTACGAGCAGTACTTC. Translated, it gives CASSPGRFTYEQYF.

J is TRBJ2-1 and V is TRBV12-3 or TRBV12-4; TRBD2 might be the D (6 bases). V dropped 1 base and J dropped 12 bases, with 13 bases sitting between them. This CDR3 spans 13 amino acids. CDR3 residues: CASSLVGGVGQFF. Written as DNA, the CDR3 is TGTGCCAGCAGTTTAGTGGGCGGGGTTGGGCAGTTCTTC.

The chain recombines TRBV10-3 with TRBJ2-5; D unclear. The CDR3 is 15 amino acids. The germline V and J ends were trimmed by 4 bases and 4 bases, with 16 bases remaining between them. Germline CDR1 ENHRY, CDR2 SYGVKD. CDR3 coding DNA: TGTGCCATCAGTGCGGTCTCAACGGTAGGAGAGACCCAGTACTTC. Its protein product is CAISAVSTVGETQYF.

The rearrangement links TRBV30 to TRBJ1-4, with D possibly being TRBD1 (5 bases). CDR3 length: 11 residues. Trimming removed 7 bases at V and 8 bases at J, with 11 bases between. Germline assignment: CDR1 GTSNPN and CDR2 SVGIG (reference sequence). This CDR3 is CAYGTLEKLFF. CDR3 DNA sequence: TGTGCCTATGGGACCTTGGAAAAACTGTTTTTT.

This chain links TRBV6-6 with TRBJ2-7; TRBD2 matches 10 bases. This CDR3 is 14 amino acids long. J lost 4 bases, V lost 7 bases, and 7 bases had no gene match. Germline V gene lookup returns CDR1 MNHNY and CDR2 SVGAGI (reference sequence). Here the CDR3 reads CASTIKGLAYEQYF. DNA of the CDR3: TGTGCCAGCACCATCAAGGGACTAGCGTACGAGCAGTACTTC.